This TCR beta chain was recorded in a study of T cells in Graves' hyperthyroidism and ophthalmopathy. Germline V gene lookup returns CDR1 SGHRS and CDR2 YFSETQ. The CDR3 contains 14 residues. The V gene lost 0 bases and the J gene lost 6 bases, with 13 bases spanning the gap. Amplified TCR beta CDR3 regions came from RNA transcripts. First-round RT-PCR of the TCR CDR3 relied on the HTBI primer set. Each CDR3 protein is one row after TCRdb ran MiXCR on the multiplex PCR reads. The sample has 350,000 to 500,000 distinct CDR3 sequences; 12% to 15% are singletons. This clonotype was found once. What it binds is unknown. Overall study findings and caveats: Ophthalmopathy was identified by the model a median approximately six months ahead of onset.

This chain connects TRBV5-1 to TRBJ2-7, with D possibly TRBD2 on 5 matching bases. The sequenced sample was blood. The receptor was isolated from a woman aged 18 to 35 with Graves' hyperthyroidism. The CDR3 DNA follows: TGCGCCAGCAGCTTGGAAGGGAGATTAGGCGAGCAGTACTTC. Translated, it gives CASSLEGRLGEQYF.